What follows are 27 T cell receptor beta chains derived from one specimen sequenced in a study of T cell clonotyping in hematopoietic cell transplantation. This table comes from immunoSEQ multiplex PCR, and its TCRdb copy is limited to in-frame clones, with some not included. This sample has approximately 17,000 clones, with roughly 90% found just once. Material: peripheral blood mononuclear cells. These TCRs come from a man aged 50-59 years in good health. Some clones in this sample may be carry-over from other donors' samples.

The chain joins TRBV25-1 to TRBJ2-1; no clear D gene. V lost 1 base, J lost 4 bases, and 8 bases lay in between. Germline V lookup: CDR1 MGHDK, CDR2 SYGVNS. The CDR3 runs to 14 residues. CDR3 sequence (DNA): TGTGCCAGCAGTGAATCTAGGCCATACAATGAGCAGTTCTTC. It codes for CASSESRPYNEQFF.

This clone has just a few counts. This sequence joins TRBV7-2 and TRBJ1-5; no clear D gene. The CDR3 sequence is 13 residues long. V lost 6 bases and J 0 bases, leaving 6 bases between the germline ends. The germline gives CDR1 SGHTA, CDR2 FQGNSA. CDR3 amino acids: CASSPDSNQPQHF. The DNA of the CDR3 is TGTGCCAGCAGTCCGGATAGCAATCAGCCCCAGCATTTT.

V is TRBV4-2 and J is TRBJ1-2; D unresolved. Looked up from germline, CDR1 is LGHNA and CDR2 is YNFKEQ. This CDR3 comprises 14 residues. V lost 0 bases and J lost 8, with 13 bases in between. CDR3 coding DNA: TGTGCCAGCAGCCAAGATGTAGCGTATGGGGGCTACACCTTC. Protein sequence: CASSQDVAYGGYTF.

The chain employs TRBV2 and TRBJ1-1; 7 bases align to TRBD1. Germline V gene lookup returns CDR1 SNHLY and CDR2 FYNNEI. This CDR3 region has 14 residues. Germline trimming cut 5 bases from V and 1 base from J; bases unmatched to any gene: 4. The CDR3, as DNA: TGTGCCAGCAGTAAACAGGGGAGGAACACTGAAGCTTTCTTT. Amino acid sequence: CASSKQGRNTEAFF.

The gene calls are TRBV6-6 and TRBJ2-7, with D tentatively TRBD2 (6 bases). Trimming took off 7 bases at V and 7 bases at J, with 17 bases between the two ends. Germline CDR1 is MNHNY and CDR2 is SVGAGI (reference sequence). The CDR3 runs 13 residues. The CDR3 here is CASIADPVGEQYF. As DNA, the CDR3 is TGTGCCAGCATAGCGGATCCGGTGGGGGAGCAGTACTTC.

The gene calls are TRBV2 and TRBJ1-1, with 7 bases lining up with TRBD1. Germline V gene lookup returns CDR1 SNHLY and CDR2 FYNNEI. The CDR3 is 15 amino acids. Trimming took 9 bases from V and 3 from J; bases not matched to a gene: 13. The CDR3: CARGGNRGRHTEAFF. The CDR3 DNA is TGTGCCAGAGGGGGTAACAGGGGTCGGCACACTGAAGCTTTCTTT.

Only a few counts were recorded for this clone. The chain recombines TRBV6-5 with TRBJ1-2, with D unclear. This CDR3 region has 13 residues. Germline V lookup: CDR1 MNHEY, CDR2 SVGAGI. V gave up 5 bases and J gave up 0 bases, with 7 bases separating them. The CDR3 loop reads CASSVSSNYGYTF. The CDR3 DNA reads as TGTGCCAGCAGTGTTTCTTCTAACTATGGCTACACCTTC.

V and J are TRBV7-2 and TRBJ1-5; 7 bases match TRBD1. Per germline, CDR1 SGHTA and CDR2 FQGNSA. V lost 5 bases and J lost 3; bases outside the gene matches: 4. The CDR3 length is 14 residues. CDR3: CASSRGTVNQPQHF. CDR3 bases: TGTGCCAGCAGCAGAGGGACAGTCAATCAGCCCCAGCATTTT.

The chain uses TRBV28 and TRBJ2-3, with a tentative D call TRBD2 (5 bases). The CDR3 consists of 16 residues. Per germline, CDR1 MDHEN and CDR2 SYDVKM. Trimming cost V 3 bases and J 2 bases, with 15 bases left between them. The chain's CDR3 is CASSFESAGHTDTQYF. The CDR3 coding sequence is TGTGCCAGCAGTTTTGAGTCGGCGGGTCACACAGATACGCAGTATTTT.

Here the CDR3 reads CASTNTGYEQYF. The CDR3 DNA reads as TGTGCCAGCACCAACACAGGGTACGAGCAGTACTTC. The chain links TRBV2 to TRBJ2-7; D is perhaps TRBD1 (6 bases). This CDR3 is 12 amino acids long. V lost 7 bases and J lost 4, with 11 bases in between. Germline loops: CDR1 SNHLY, CDR2 FYNNEI.

J is TRBJ2-7 and V is TRBV2; perhaps TRBD1 as D (6 bases). In germline, CDR1 is SNHLY, CDR2 FYNNEI. The CDR3 runs to 13 residues. Deletions cut 1 base from V and 6 bases from J, with 10 bases between. In DNA form, the CDR3 reads TGTGCCAGCAGTGAAGGGGCCAGGGGCGAGCAGTACTTC. Translating gives CASSEGARGEQYF. Full variable domain (remainder filled in from reference TRBV2 and TRBJ2-7): EPEVTQTPSHQVTQMGQEVILRCVPISNHLYFYWYRQILGQKVEFLVSFYNNEISEKSEIFDDQFSVERPDGSNFTLKIRSTKLEDSAMYFCASSEGARGEQYFGPGTRLTVT.

The DNA for the CDR3 is TGTGCCAGCAGTGCGATCGGGGTCTACGAGCAGTACTTC. Translating it yields CASSAIGVYEQYF. V usage is TRBV2 and J usage is TRBJ2-7, with D possibly TRBD2 on 5 matching bases. Trimming pared 4 bases from V and 3 bases from J, leaving 10 bases between. From germline, CDR1 is SNHLY and CDR2 FYNNEI. The CDR3 has 13 residues. Filled out from reference TRBV2 and TRBJ2-7, the complete variable domain reads EPEVTQTPSHQVTQMGQEVILRCVPISNHLYFYWYRQILGQKVEFLVSFYNNEISEKSEIFDDQFSVERPDGSNFTLKIRSTKLEDSAMYFCASSAIGVYEQYFGPGTRLTVT.

The chain combines TRBV20-1 with TRBJ2-7; TRBD1 aligns across 8 bases. The CDR3 length is 11 residues. Germline loops: CDR1 DFQATT, CDR2 SNEGSKA (reference sequence). The CDR3 nucleotides read TGCAGCCTACAGGGGGAATACGAGCAGTACTTC. Protein product: CSLQGEYEQYF.

This rearrangement joins TRBV5-1 to TRBJ2-5; 11 positions match TRBD2. The V and J ends lost 7 bases and 2 bases, in that order; junction bases with no gene match: 7. CDR1 and CDR2 from the germline V gene are SGHRS and YFSETQ. This CDR3 has 15 amino acids. CDR3 bases: TGCGCCAGCGACGCCGGGACTAGCGGACAAGAGACCCAGTACTTC. Residues: CASDAGTSGQETQYF.

The chain joins TRBV2 to TRBJ2-5, with TRBD2 identical over 15 bases. Germline trimming cut 7 bases from V and 3 bases from J; bases unmatched to any gene: 6. The CDR3 runs to 16 residues. The germline gives CDR1 SNHLY, CDR2 FYNNEI. CDR3: CASNGLAGGREETQYF. The CDR3 nucleotides are TGTGCCAGCAACGGACTAGCGGGGGGGCGGGAAGAGACCCAGTACTTC.

The gene calls are TRBV9 and TRBJ2-6; 7 positions agree with TRBD2. V lost 4 bases and J lost 1; bases outside the gene matches: 8. This CDR3 has 17 residues. The germline V gene encodes CDR1 SGDLS and CDR2 YYNGEE. CDR3 sequence: CASSFAPGGSGANVLTF. As DNA, the CDR3 is TGTGCCAGCAGCTTCGCCCCCGGGGGGTCTGGGGCCAACGTCCTGACTTTC.

V is TRBV4-1 and J is TRBJ2-2; D remains ambiguous. Between the trimmed V and J ends, which lost 0 bases and 6 bases, there was a span of 14 bases. This CDR3 spans 16 amino acids. CDR1 is MGHRA, CDR2 YSYEKL, per germline. The CDR3 DNA reads TGCGCCAGCAGCCAAGATCCGTGGTCTCGGCCCGGGGAGCTGTTTTTT. As protein: CASSQDPWSRPGELFF.

V and J are TRBV7-6 and TRBJ2-7; 10 bases align to TRBD1. The ends lost 5 bases at V and 4 bases at J; junction bases unmatched: 8. Germline loops: CDR1 SGHVS, CDR2 FNYEAQ. The CDR3 is made up of 15 amino acids. The CDR3 DNA sequence: TGTGCCAGCAGCAAAGAGACAGGGGGCTGGTACGAGCAGTACTTC. It is translated as CASSKETGGWYEQYF.

On this clone itself: The sample has other DNA sequences that encode this CDR3 too. V gene TRBV4-1 combines with J gene TRBJ1-2; D unclear. Germline CDR1 MGHRA, CDR2 YSYEKL. The CDR3 consists of 13 residues. V lost 1 base and J 5 bases, leaving 8 bases between the germline ends. CDR3 amino acids: CASSQGGGYGYTF. In DNA, the CDR3 is TGCGCCAGCAGCCAAGGGGGAGGTTATGGCTACACCTTC.

The rearrangement joins TRBV28 to TRBJ2-7; possible D gene TRBD1, 6 bases. From germline, CDR1 is MDHEN and CDR2 SYDVKM. This CDR3 region has 15 residues. Trimming cost V 7 bases and J 0 bases, with 16 bases left between them. CDR3: CASNSEGGTSYEQYF. The CDR3 bases are TGTGCCAGCAACTCAGAAGGGGGAACCTCCTACGAGCAGTACTTC.

This chain links TRBV19 with TRBJ1-1; 10 bases map to TRBD1. The CDR3 runs to 15 residues. Germline CDR1 is LNHDA and CDR2 is SQIVND (reference sequence). The trim removed 6 bases at V and 5 bases at J, leaving 9 bases unmatched. CDR3 in amino acids: CASSRDRGIWTEAFF. The CDR3 nucleotides are TGTGCCAGTAGCCGGGACAGGGGCATCTGGACTGAAGCTTTCTTT.

The V call is TRBV6-1, the J call TRBJ2-7; TRBD1 might be the D (5 bases). CDR1 MNHNS and CDR2 SASEGT come from the germline V gene. The CDR3 is 15 amino acids. V was shortened by 2 bases and J by 3 bases, with 14 bases between the two germline ends. The CDR3 DNA reads as TGTGCCAGCAGTGAATTGAGGACAATTATCTACGAGCAGTACTTC. Its protein is CASSELRTIIYEQYF.

V gene TRBV7-2 combines with J gene TRBJ2-5; 13 bases map to TRBD2. Germline V gene data show CDR1 as SGHTA and CDR2 as FQGNSA. V gave up 3 bases and J gave up 5 bases; unmatched junction bases: 6. CDR3 length equals 16 residues. CDR3 in amino acids: CASSFRTSGGGETQYF. CDR3 DNA: TGTGCCAGCAGCTTTCGGACTAGCGGGGGCGGGGAGACCCAGTACTTC.

This clone appeared a few times. The chain carries TRBV7-2 and TRBJ1-6, with D possibly TRBD1 on 6 matching bases. V was trimmed by 2 bases and J by 10 bases, leaving 12 bases between them. The CDR3 length is 14 residues. Germline V gene sequence: CDR1 SGHTA, CDR2 FQGNSA. The CDR3 sequence: CASSLSTGSSPLHF. Here the CDR3 DNA reads TGTGCCAGCAGCTTATCCACAGGGAGCTCACCCCTCCACTTT.

The chain couples TRBV6-5 to TRBJ1-2; D is possibly TRBD1 (5 bases). The CDR3 is 13 amino acids. In germline, CDR1 is MNHEY, CDR2 SVGAGI. The V end lost 2 bases, the J end lost 4 bases, and 8 bases lay between the germline ends. CDR3 in DNA: TGTGCCAGCAGTTACGGGACTCGCTATGGCTACACCTTC. It specifies CASSYGTRYGYTF.

V usage is TRBV7-2 and J usage is TRBJ2-6, with D perhaps TRBD1 (6 bases). The CDR3 length is 16 residues. V lost 5 bases and J 0 bases, leaving 11 bases between the germline ends. Germline loops: CDR1 SGHTA, CDR2 FQGNSA. This CDR3 is CASSPQGLSGANVLTF. DNA for the CDR3: TGTGCCAGCAGCCCACAGGGTCTCTCTGGGGCCAACGTCCTGACTTTC.

The genes are TRBV7-2 and TRBJ1-6, with D uncertain. The length of the CDR3 is 13 residues. The V and J ends lost 5 bases and 7 bases respectively, with 9 bases between them. Germline CDR1 and CDR2: SGHTA and FQGNSA. The CDR3 loop is CASSRSANSPLHF. CDR3 sequence (DNA): TGTGCCAGCAGCCGGTCGGCCAATTCACCCCTCCACTTT.